Listed below are T cell receptor beta chains from one sample, sequenced in a study of metastatic and nonmetastatic thyroid tumors. Through MiXCR, TCRdb re-clonotyped the PCR reads. The sample yields some 17,000 clones, 30% to 35% seen once. Sequencing was carried out using tumor tissue. The source of these receptors is a female donor with papillary thyroid cancer or a benign thyroid nodule (not recorded which). Some clones in this sample may be carry-over from other donors' samples. Both conserved end residues are part of each CDR3. D genes are given only for firm matches. A row's size may be missing; if present it is once, few, many or a size class.

clone size	D gene	V gene	J gene	CDR3 DNA	CDR3 protein
NA	TRBD1	TRBV5-8	TRBJ2-5	TGTGCCAGCAGCCAGCGGACAGGTGGAGTTGAGACCCAGTACTTC	CASSQRTGGVETQYF
NA	NA	TRBV19	TRBJ2-3	TGTGCCAGTAGTCCAGGGTCCTCCCTTATCGCAGATACGCAGTATTTT	CASSPGSSLIADTQYF
medium-sized	NA	TRBV6-1	TRBJ2-7	TGTGCCAGCAGTGACCCCGGGGGCCCCTACGAGCAGTACTTC	CASSDPGGPYEQYF
NA	TRBD1	TRBV2	TRBJ2-6	TGTGCCAGCATCCGGACAGGGGGCGCTCGCTCTGGGGCCAACGTCCTGACTTTC	CASIRTGGARSGANVLTF
NA	NA	TRBV4-2	TRBJ2-6	TGTGCCAGCAGCCAAAGGGGGTCGGAAACTGGGGCCAACGTCCTGACTTTC	CASSQRGSETGANVLTF
medium-sized	TRBD1	TRBV11-2	TRBJ1-2	TGTGCCAGCAGCCAGAGCCTGGGACAGCCCTATGGCTACACCTTC	CASSQSLGQPYGYTF
NA	TRBD1	TRBV6-2/TRBV6-3	TRBJ2-3	TGTGCCAGCATGGTCACGACAGGGAACACAGATACGCAGTATTTT	CASMVTTGNTDTQYF
medium-sized	TRBD1	TRBV6-1	TRBJ2-7	TGTGCCAGCACCCGGGACAGGGAAGGCGAGCAGTACTTC	CASTRDREGEQYF
NA	NA	TRBV7-8	TRBJ2-7	TGTGCCAGCAGCGTACGCGGCGCGGCCTACGAGCAGTACTTC	CASSVRGAAYEQYF
NA	TRBD2	TRBV14	TRBJ2-1	TGTGCCAGCAGCCACTCCGCTAGCGGGAGTTTTAATGAGCAGTTCTTC	CASSHSASGSFNEQFF
many	TRBD1	TRBV27	TRBJ1-1	TGTGCCAGCAGTGACAGGGCCACCGCCGCGGCTTTCTTT	CASSDRATAAAFF
NA	TRBD1	TRBV12-3/TRBV12-4	TRBJ2-7	TGTGCCAGCAGTTTAGTGATGGTTCCGGGACAGGGGGCTTTCGACTTC	CASSLVMVPGQGAFDF
medium-sized	TRBD2	TRBV7-9	TRBJ2-1	TGTGCCAGCAGCCACACTGGACTAGCGACCTACAATGAGCAGTTCTTC	CASSHTGLATYNEQFF
NA	TRBD1	TRBV11-2	TRBJ1-4	TGTGCCAGCAGCCCCCAGGGGGGAAGGAGTAATGAAAAACTGTTTTTT	CASSPQGGRSNEKLFF
many	TRBD1	TRBV11-2	TRBJ1-1	TGTGCCAGCAGCTACCGGACAGGGCGTATGAACACTGAAGCCTTCTTT	CASSYRTGRMNTEAFF
NA	TRBD2	TRBV12-3/TRBV12-4	TRBJ2-1	TGTGCCAGCAGCTGGAGACTAGCGGCGGGGAATGAGCAGTTCTTC	CASSWRLAAGNEQFF
NA	TRBD1	TRBV20-1	TRBJ2-7	TGCAGTGCTAGGCGACAGGGGACCCCCTACGAGCAGTACTTC	CSARRQGTPYEQYF
NA	NA	TRBV20-1	TRBJ2-7	TGCAGTGCTCCCAAAGGGGGAATAGAGTACGAGCAGTACTTC	CSAPKGGIEYEQYF